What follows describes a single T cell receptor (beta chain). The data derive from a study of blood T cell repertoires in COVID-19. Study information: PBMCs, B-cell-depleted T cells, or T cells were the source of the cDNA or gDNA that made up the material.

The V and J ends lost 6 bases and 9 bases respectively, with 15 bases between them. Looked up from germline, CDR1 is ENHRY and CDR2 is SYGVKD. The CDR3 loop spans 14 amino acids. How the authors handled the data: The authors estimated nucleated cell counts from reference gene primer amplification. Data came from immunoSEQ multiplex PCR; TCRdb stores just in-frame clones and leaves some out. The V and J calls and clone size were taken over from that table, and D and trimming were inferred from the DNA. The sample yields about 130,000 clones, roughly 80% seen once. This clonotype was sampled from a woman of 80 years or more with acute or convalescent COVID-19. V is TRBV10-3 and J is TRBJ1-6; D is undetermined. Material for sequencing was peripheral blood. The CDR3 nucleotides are TGTGCCATCAGCGGAAGTATAGGAGGTTCACCCCTCCACTTT. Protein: CAISGSIGGSPLHF.